The 15 T cell receptor beta chains listed next were all sequenced from one sample in a study of CD8 T cells in Susac syndrome. An amount of RNA that ranged from roughly 0.45 to 1 ug was reverse transcribed with random hexamers. Using its own MiXCR run on the immunoSEQ multiplex PCR reads, TCRdb lists one record per CDR3 protein. The profile shows 70,000 to 100,000 distinct CDR3 sequences, roughly 96% of them singletons. The sequenced sample consisted of CD8+ T cells from PBMCs. These receptors all stem from a human donor with Susac syndrome.

V gene TRBV5-1 combines with J gene TRBJ2-7; D is uncertain. This CDR3 has 13 residues. Germline lookup yields CDR1 SGHRS and CDR2 YFSETQ. Deletions cut 0 bases from V and 3 bases from J, with 7 bases between. The CDR3 spells CASSLAERYEQYF. As DNA, the CDR3 is TGCGCCAGCAGCTTGGCCGAGCGCTACGAGCAGTACTTC.

The chain has TRBV6-5 and TRBJ2-4; 8 nucleotides agree with TRBD1. The CDR3 has 15 amino acids. Trimming removed 6 bases from V and 4 bases from J; junction bases left unmatched: 8. Germline V gives CDR1 MNHEY, CDR2 SVGAGI. The CDR3 DNA sequence: TGTGCCAGCAGAAACGACAGGGGAGAGAAAAACATTCAGTACTTC. It encodes CASRNDRGEKNIQYF.

The gene calls are TRBV9 and TRBJ2-7; D call uncertain. Trimming took off 0 bases at V and 3 bases at J, with 10 bases between the two ends. Germline V gives CDR1 SGDLS, CDR2 YYNGEE. CDR3 length: 14 residues. CDR3 region: CASSVGVEGYEQYF. CDR3 nucleotides: TGTGCCAGCAGCGTAGGAGTAGAAGGCTACGAGCAGTACTTC.

The chain uses TRBV24-1 and TRBJ2-5; D gene uncertain. The CDR3 contains 13 residues. Trimming left V 9 bases short and J 5 bases short, with 15 bases between. Germline loops: CDR1 KGHDR, CDR2 SFDVKD. CDR3 nucleotide sequence: TGTGCCACCGGAACTTGGGTTCAGGAGACCCAGTACTTC. This gives the protein CATGTWVQETQYF.

Written as DNA, the CDR3 is TGTGCCAGCAGCCCCGCTGGCCAGTTTGACTATGGCTACACCTTC. Translation: CASSPAGQFDYGYTF. The chain links TRBV7-3 to TRBJ1-2; no reliable D call. Trimming shortened V by 5 bases and J by 3 bases, and 16 bases separated the two germline ends. CDR3 size: 15 residues. Germline assignment: CDR1 SGHTA and CDR2 FQGTGA. Full variable domain (rest looked up from reference TRBV7-3 and TRBJ1-2): GAGVSQTPSNKVTEKGKYVELRCDPISGHTALYWYRQSLGQGPEFLIYFQGTGAADDSGLPNDRFFAVRPEGSVSTLKIQRTERGDSAVYLCASSPAGQFDYGYTFGSGTRLTVV.

This chain's CDR3 is CASSQKSGSQPQHF. CDR3 coding DNA: TGTGCCAGCAGCCAAAAATCCGGGAGCCAGCCCCAGCATTTT. The chain combines TRBV14 with TRBJ1-5, with no clear D. Germline values: CDR1 SGHDN, CDR2 FVKESK. The V and J ends lost 2 bases and 7 bases respectively, with 12 bases between them. There are 14 residues in the CDR3.

J is TRBJ1-4 and V is TRBV5-6; tentatively, D is TRBD1 (6 bases). V lost 0 bases, J lost 5 bases, and 14 bases lay in between. Per germline, CDR1 SGHDT and CDR2 YYEEEE. The CDR3 contains 16 residues. CDR3 loop: CASSLEAGGQNEKLFF. The CDR3 DNA sequence: TGTGCCAGCAGCTTGGAAGCTGGGGGCCAAAATGAAAAACTGTTTTTT.

The chain carries TRBV7-9 and TRBJ1-2; D unclear. The V and J ends lost 7 bases and 7 bases respectively, with 19 bases between them. Germline assignment: CDR1 SEHNR and CDR2 FQNEAQ (reference sequence). CDR3 length equals 14 residues. CDR3 DNA: TGTGCCAGCACGTTAGACACGAAGTCTGGTGGCTACACCTTC. Residues: CASTLDTKSGGYTF. The complete variable domain, with remaining parts taken from reference TRBV7-9 and TRBJ1-2, reads DTGVSQNPRHKITKRGQNVTFRCDPISEHNRLYWYRQTLGQGPEFLTYFQNEAQLEKSRLLSDRFSAERPKGSFSTLEIQRTEQGDSAMYLCASTLDTKSGGYTFGSGTRLTVV.

This clonotype was counted a single time. CDR3 coding DNA: TGTGCCAGCAGCCCCCAGGGGGACCCTGAAGCTTTCTTT. Amino acid sequence: CASSPQGDPEAFF. J is TRBJ1-1 and V is TRBV13, with 7 bases fitting TRBD1. Looked up from germline, CDR1 is PRHDT and CDR2 is FYEKMQ (reference sequence). V was pared by 5 bases and J by 6 bases, with 6 bases of the junction left unmatched. This CDR3 is built from 13 residues.

The rearrangement uses TRBV29-1 and TRBJ1-1; D gene unclear. Trimming removed 1 base from V and 5 bases from J, with 14 bases in between. The CDR3 contains 14 residues. The germline V gene has CDR1 SQVTM and CDR2 ANQGSEA. The CDR3, as DNA: TGCAGCGTTGAAGGCAGCCTCCTAGGGACTGAAGCTTTCTTT. Its protein product is CSVEGSLLGTEAFF.

V and J are TRBV24-1 and TRBJ2-3; D not certain. V lost 7 bases to trimming and J lost 3 bases, with 10 bases between them. This CDR3 contains 13 residues. The germline CDR1 and CDR2 sequences are KGHDR and SFDVKD. In DNA, the CDR3 is TGTGCCACCAGCCCCGGGCGGACAGATACGCAGTATTTT. Protein product: CATSPGRTDTQYF.

The chain joins TRBV20-1 to TRBJ2-4; 8 bases agree with TRBD1. Germline CDR1 and CDR2: DFQATT and SNEGSKA (reference sequence). There are 15 residues in the CDR3. The J segment lost 3 bases and the V segment lost 0 bases, leaving 4 bases of the junction unmatched. In nucleotides, the CDR3 is TGCAGTGCTAGAGATCAAGGGACAGGCAAAAACATTCAGTACTTC. Translating gives CSARDQGTGKNIQYF.

The chain is built from TRBV4-3 and TRBJ1-4, with D possibly being TRBD1 (5 bases). This CDR3 is built from 14 residues. Germline V CDR1 and CDR2: LGHNA, YSLEER. V shed 4 bases and J shed 4 bases, with 10 bases lying between them. The CDR3, as DNA: TGCGCCAGCAGCCCTCGGCAGGGTAATGAAAAACTGTTTTTT. Its protein is CASSPRQGNEKLFF.

The chain is built from TRBV7-2 and TRBJ2-5; D uncertain. The length of the CDR3 is 11 residues. Germline V gene data show CDR1 as SGHTA and CDR2 as FQGNSA. Trimming left V 8 bases short and J 2 bases short, with 6 bases between. In DNA, the CDR3 is TGTGCCAGCTATATACAAGAGACCCAGTACTTC. Translating it yields CASYIQETQYF.

The chain employs TRBV5-8 and TRBJ1-5; weak D call: TRBD1 (5 bases). The CDR3 covers 14 residues. With 4 bases removed from V and 0 bases from J, the gap between germline ends came to 8 bases. Germline assignment: CDR1 SGHTS and CDR2 YDEGEE. The CDR3 is CASSGGVSNQPQHF. The CDR3 DNA sequence: TGTGCCAGCAGCGGAGGGGTTAGCAATCAGCCCCAGCATTTT. Variable domain in full (rest from reference TRBV5-8 and TRBJ1-5): EAGVTQSPTHLIKTRGQQATLRCSPISGHTSVYWYQQALGLGLQFLLWYDEGEERNRGNFPPRFSGRQFPNYSSELNVNALELEDSALYLCASSGGVSNQPQHFGDGTRLSIL.